The 18 T cell receptor beta chains below were found in one sample sequenced in a study of T-cell reconstitution after alpha-beta-depleted transplantation in children. During its preparation, the TCRbeta library received unique molecular identifiers. In TCRdb, the PCR reads were re-called with MiXCR into one record per CDR3 protein. The sample contains roughly 610,000 distinct CDR3 sequences, approximately 10% of which appear only once. Sequenced here: PBMCs from the stem cell graft donor, sampled from the stem cell graft. The receptors were gathered from a human donor who donated a stem cell graft to a child with acute myeloid leukemia.

The V and J genes are TRBV7-2 and TRBJ2-3, with 12 bases identical to TRBD1. Germline CDR1 is SGHTA and CDR2 is FQGNSA. Germline trimming cut 6 bases from V and 5 bases from J; bases unmatched to any gene: 6. The CDR3 is made up of 15 amino acids. In DNA form, the CDR3 reads TGTGCCAGCAGTCCCGGGACAGGGGGCATAGATACGCAGTATTTT. Translation: CASSPGTGGIDTQYF.

This clonotype has a handful of counts. The J gene is TRBJ1-1, the V gene TRBV5-1; D is possibly TRBD1 (6 bases). V was trimmed by 1 base and J by 5 bases, leaving 12 bases between them. Germline V CDR1 and CDR2: SGHRS, YFSETQ. The CDR3 has 14 residues. CDR3 sequence: CASSLSGQTTEAFF. DNA of the CDR3: TGCGCCAGCAGCTTGAGTGGACAGACGACTGAAGCTTTCTTT.

The chain links TRBV9 to TRBJ2-7; 8 bases agree with TRBD2. This CDR3 spans 14 amino acids. The germline CDR1 and CDR2 sequences are SGDLS and YYNGEE. V shed 1 base and J 3 bases; nucleotides not matched to a gene: 3. CDR3 sequence: CASSVSGGVYEQYF. The CDR3 DNA follows: TGTGCCAGCAGCGTATCGGGGGGGGTCTACGAGCAGTACTTC.

This clonotype appeared many times. The rearrangement joins TRBV20-1 to TRBJ2-1; 7 nucleotides agree with TRBD2. Per germline, CDR1 DFQATT and CDR2 SNEGSKA (reference sequence). V gave up 3 bases and J gave up 8 bases; unmatched junction bases: 7. The CDR3 totals 13 residues. CDR3 sequence: CSASTGRNDEQFF. CDR3 in DNA: TGCAGTGCTAGTACCGGGAGGAACGATGAGCAGTTCTTC.

This clonotype was seen only a few times. The V gene is TRBV3-1, the J gene TRBJ2-7; 10 nucleotides line up with TRBD2. The germline CDR1 and CDR2 sequences are LGHDT and YNNKEL (reference sequence). The ends lost 6 bases at V and 3 bases at J; junction bases unmatched: 8. The CDR3 extends over 15 amino acids. CDR3: CASSLKRTSGYEQYF. The CDR3, as DNA: TGTGCCAGCAGTTTAAAACGGACTAGCGGCTACGAGCAGTACTTC.

This clonotype was detected ten times or more. The chain employs TRBV4-3 and TRBJ2-1; no clear D. There are 14 residues in the CDR3. Trimming removed 4 bases at V and 3 bases at J, with 10 bases between. CDR1 and CDR2 from the germline V gene are LGHNA and YSLEER. CDR3 amino acids: CASSPPDDYNEQFF. The CDR3 bases are TGCGCCAGCAGCCCCCCGGACGACTACAATGAGCAGTTCTTC.

This clonotype occurred a few times. The chain is built from TRBV29-1 and TRBJ2-7; D is perhaps TRBD2 (5 bases). The V and J ends lost 4 bases and 6 bases respectively, with 16 bases between them. Germline loops: CDR1 SQVTM, CDR2 ANQGSEA. The CDR3 is 13 amino acids. CDR3: CSVGGSGKGEQYF. Written as DNA, the CDR3 is TGCAGCGTTGGAGGTTCGGGAAAGGGCGAGCAGTACTTC.

This clonotype was detected only a few times. The chain employs TRBV20-1 and TRBJ1-5; D gene uncertain. Germline V gene data show CDR1 as DFQATT and CDR2 as SNEGSKA (reference sequence). This CDR3 has 12 amino acids. V lost 5 bases to trimming and J lost 6 bases, with 11 bases between them. CDR3 residues: CSAVFSGQPQHF. For the CDR3, the DNA is TGCAGTGCTGTATTTTCCGGTCAGCCCCAGCATTTT.

The table lists this clonotype with many counts. This chain connects TRBV7-3 to TRBJ1-1, with TRBD1 identical over 9 bases. The CDR3 loop spans 14 amino acids. The J segment lost 1 base and the V segment lost 4 bases, leaving 1 base of the junction unmatched. Germline V gene data show CDR1 as SGHTA and CDR2 as FQGTGA. The CDR3 spells CASSSTGGNTEAFF. CDR3 DNA: TGTGCCAGCAGCTCGACAGGGGGGAACACTGAAGCTTTCTTT.

CDR3 coding DNA: TGTGCCAGCAGCTTACCAGAAAAACTGTTTTTT. It encodes CASSLPEKLFF. The chain is built from TRBV21-1 and TRBJ1-4. TRBV21-1 counts as a pseudogene. The CDR3 extends over 11 amino acids.

In this sample, this clonotype turned up many times. This rearrangement joins TRBV12-3 or TRBV12-4 to TRBJ2-7; TRBD2 aligns across 8 bases. V shed 5 bases, J shed 0 bases, and the junction held 3 bases outside the gene matches. The CDR3 consists of 14 residues. CDR3 sequence (DNA): TGTGCCAGCAGTCGCGGGGGGAGCTCCTACGAGCAGTACTTC. Its translation is CASSRGGSSYEQYF.

The chain links TRBV6-5 to TRBJ2-5, with D uncertain. CDR1 is MNHEY and CDR2 is SVGAGI in the germline V gene. The CDR3 has 14 amino acids. V shed 0 bases and J shed 5 bases, with 10 bases lying between them. The CDR3 coding sequence is TGTGCCAGCAGTTACTCGACGCTTTTGGAGACCCAGTACTTC. It specifies CASSYSTLLETQYF.

The chain carries TRBV7-9 and TRBJ1-5; 10 bases map to TRBD1. The junction had 8 bases not matched to a gene; V was cut back by 4 bases and J by 2 bases. The CDR3 has 17 amino acids. Germline assignment: CDR1 SEHNR and CDR2 FQNEAQ (reference sequence). CDR3 in DNA: TGTGCCAGCAGCTCCTACGGACAGGGGGAGGGCAATCAGCCCCAGCATTTT. Residues: CASSSYGQGEGNQPQHF.

This clonotype was found many times. This sequence joins TRBV15 and TRBJ1-4; D gene ambiguous. CDR1 and CDR2 from the germline V gene are LNHNV and YYDKDF (reference sequence). The CDR3 is made up of 14 amino acids. With 1 base removed from V and 5 bases from J, the gap between germline ends came to 8 bases. The CDR3 nucleotides are TGTGCCACCAGCAGAGGGGATGTAAATGAAAAACTGTTTTTT. Translated, it gives CATSRGDVNEKLFF.

The table lists this clonotype with a few counts. The junction departs from germline at one end; a sequencing error may be responsible. This chain joins TRBV10-3 and TRBJ2-2; a weak D match, TRBD2 (5 bases). Germline loops: CDR1 ENHRY, CDR2 SYGVKD. The CDR3 extends over 13 amino acids. The CDR3 protein is CAISEGVTGELLF. The CDR3 DNA reads TGTGCCATCAGTGAGGGGGTCACCGGGGAGCTGCTTTTT.

This clonotype was seen ten or more times. The gene calls are TRBV20-1 and TRBJ2-5; 11 bases are a match to TRBD1. CDR3 length: 15 amino acids. The ends lost 5 bases at V and 4 bases at J; junction bases unmatched: 9. The germline gives CDR1 DFQATT, CDR2 SNEGSKA (reference sequence). CDR3 coding DNA: TGCAGTGCTGGGGGCGGGACAGGGGGGGGAGAGACCCAGTACTTC. This gives the protein CSAGGGTGGGETQYF.

This clonotype was seen only a few times. The chain is built from TRBV6-1 and TRBJ2-4; TRBD2 matches at 16 bases. The ends lost 6 bases at V and 6 bases at J; junction bases unmatched: 11. CDR1 MNHNS and CDR2 SASEGT come from the germline V gene. The CDR3 has 18 amino acids. CDR3 sequence reads: CASSPLGLAGGPGNIQYF. DNA of the CDR3: TGTGCCAGCAGCCCTCTGGGACTAGCGGGAGGGCCTGGAAACATTCAGTACTTC.

This clonotype was observed a few times. The chain carries TRBV29-1 and TRBJ2-1; 7 bases fit TRBD1. The V gene end was trimmed by 8 bases and the J gene end by 3 bases; junction bases not matched to a gene: 4. This CDR3 region has 12 residues. Germline-derived CDR1 and CDR2 are SQVTM and ANQGSEA. CDR3 protein: CSLRQGYNEQFF. In DNA form, the CDR3 reads TGCAGCTTACGACAGGGCTACAATGAGCAGTTCTTC.